A single T cell receptor beta chain is shown here with its context. This record comes from a study of T cell changes during pregnancy in multiple sclerosis. Assay used: immunoSEQ multiplex PCR; TCRdb lists only in-frame clones, some missing. The table has approximately 100,000 clones, about 89% seen once. CDR3 length: 13 amino acids. The germline V and J ends were trimmed by 5 bases and 5 bases, with 12 bases remaining between them. CDR1 SEHNR and CDR2 FQNEAQ come from the germline V gene (reference sequence). Sequencing used peripheral blood, obtained after pregnancy. The receptor's source is a female donor with multiple sclerosis, enrolled in a pregnancy study. The chain uses TRBV7-9 and TRBJ1-2; TRBD1 might be the D (6 bases). The CDR3, as DNA: TGTGCCAGCAGCGACAGGCGAGAGTATGGCTACACCTTC. It codes for CASSDRREYGYTF.